This T cell receptor (beta chain) is drawn from a study of CD8 T cells in ankylosing spondylitis. TCRdb itself ran the 5' RACE reads through MiXCR, one entry per CDR3 protein. Among some 200,000 distinct CDR3 sequences listed, 15% to 20% were seen once. CDR3 length: 15 residues. Germline values: CDR1 SGHKS, CDR2 YYEKEE (reference sequence). The V segment lost 9 bases and the J segment 5 bases; nucleotides outside the gene matches: 16. The genes are TRBV5-5 and TRBJ2-5; 7 bases fit TRBD1. The sequence came from a male donor aged 5-30 years with ankylosing spondylitis or in good health (not recorded which). Sequenced material: blood, either unsorted or a sorted T cell fraction (not recorded which). CDR3 region: CATGETGALRETQYF. The CDR3 DNA follows: TGTGCCACCGGAGAAACAGGGGCGCTTCGGGAGACCCAGTACTTC. Full variable domain (rest looked up from reference TRBV5-5 and TRBJ2-5): DAGVTQSPTHLIKTRGQQVTLRCSPISGHKSVSWYQQVLGQGPQFIFQYYEKEERGRGNFPDRFSARQFPNYSSELNVNALLLGDSALYLCATGETGALRETQYFGPGTRLLVL.